This T cell receptor (beta chain) came from a study of T-cell reconstitution after alpha-beta-depleted transplantation in children. Unique molecular identifiers featured in how the TCRbeta library was prepared. MiXCR, applied by TCRdb to the PCR reads, yields one record per CDR3 protein. The sample has 6,200 or so distinct CDR3 sequences; roughly 14% are singletons. Germline V gene sequence: CDR1 LGHNA, CDR2 YNFKEQ. V gave up 0 bases and J gave up 8 bases, with 14 bases separating them. This CDR3 contains 15 residues. This clonotype came up many times. This TCR was recovered from a boy aged 5-17 years with acute lymphoblastic leukemia, due to receive a stem cell transplant. The specimen was PBMCs, collected before TCRalphabeta/CD19-depleted stem cell transplant. This chain links TRBV4-2 with TRBJ2-1; no reliable D call. CDR3 nucleotide sequence: TGTGCCAGCAGCCAAGATGGGCCTTTAGAAGATGAGCAGTTCTTC. This translates into CASSQDGPLEDEQFF.